The 28 T cell receptor beta chains below all came from one sample that was sequenced in a study of T-cell reconstitution after alpha-beta-depleted transplantation in children. TCRbeta library construction was performed incorporating unique molecular identifiers. TCRdb re-called the PCR reads through MiXCR, storing one row per CDR3 protein. This sample has about 610,000 distinct CDR3 sequences, with about 11% found just once. The sequenced sample was PBMCs from the stem cell graft donor, obtained from the stem cell graft. These receptors originate from a human donor who donated a stem cell graft to a child with acute myeloid leukemia.

This clonotype was counted only a few times. V is TRBV7-2 and J is TRBJ2-3, with D maybe TRBD1 (5 bases). The germline CDR1 and CDR2 sequences are SGHTA and FQGNSA. Deletions cut 3 bases from V and 1 base from J, with 14 bases between. This CDR3 comprises 16 residues. The DNA for the CDR3 is TGTGCCAGCAGCTTTTACAGGACCGAGCGCACAGATACGCAGTATTTT. It translates to CASSFYRTERTDTQYF.

The chain is built from TRBV11-2 and TRBJ2-7, with 12 bases aligning to TRBD2. The germline V gene encodes CDR1 SGHAT and CDR2 FQNNGV. The trim removed 5 bases at V and 2 bases at J, leaving 13 bases unmatched. This CDR3 is built from 18 residues. The chain's CDR3 is CASSRSGLAGGTAYEQYF. The CDR3 DNA reads as TGTGCCAGCAGCCGCTCGGGGCTAGCGGGAGGGACGGCCTACGAGCAGTACTTC.

V gene TRBV7-9 combines with J gene TRBJ2-5; D tentatively reads TRBD1 or TRBD2 (7 bases each). Per germline, CDR1 SEHNR and CDR2 FQNEAQ (reference sequence). The CDR3 loop spans 14 amino acids. V was trimmed by 5 bases and J by 5 bases, leaving 15 bases between them. The CDR3 region has the DNA TGTGCCAGCAGCCCGTACAGGGGAGGGGAGACCCAGTACTTC. Residues: CASSPYRGGETQYF.

The CDR3 loop is CASSLETTRKAFF. As DNA, the CDR3 is TGCGCCAGCAGCTTGGAAACTACTCGGAAAGCTTTCTTT. The chain uses TRBV5-1 and TRBJ1-1; D is uncertain. The ends were cut back, 0 bases at V and 9 bases at J, with 12 bases in the middle. Germline V gene sequence: CDR1 SGHRS, CDR2 YFSETQ. The CDR3 runs to 13 residues.

Turning to this clonotype: Likely a read error: the CDR3 ends without its conserved phenylalanine or tryptophan. The chain recombines TRBV20-1 with TRBJ2-7; D may match TRBD1 or TRBD2 (6 bases each). The CDR3 has 12 amino acids. Per germline, CDR1 DFQATT and CDR2 SNEGSKA (reference sequence). The V gene lost 4 bases and the J gene lost 3 bases, with 10 bases spanning the gap. The CDR3, as DNA: TGCAGTGCTACCGAGGGGGGCTACGAGCAGTACATC. Its protein is CSATEGGYEQYI.

This clonotype was found a few times. The V call is TRBV20-1, the J call TRBJ1-3; no reliable D call. The CDR3 is made up of 14 amino acids. Deletions cut 1 base from V and 2 bases from J, with 9 bases between. CDR1 and CDR2 (germline): DFQATT, SNEGSKA (reference sequence). In DNA, the CDR3 is TGCAGTGCTAGAGTCGGGCACACTGGAAACACCATATATTTT. Translating gives CSARVGHTGNTIYF.

This chain links TRBV28 with TRBJ2-7, with TRBD2 matching 7 bases. The CDR3 spans 15 residues. J lost 1 base, V lost 8 bases, and 11 bases had no gene match. Germline V gives CDR1 MDHEN, CDR2 SYDVKM. CDR3: CASGGGGFRSYEQYF. The CDR3 nucleotides read TGTGCCAGCGGTGGGGGGGGGTTTAGGTCCTACGAGCAGTACTTC.

The table lists this clonotype with a few counts. The chain employs TRBV28 and TRBJ2-7; TRBD1 aligns across 9 bases. The J segment lost 5 bases and the V segment lost 7 bases, leaving 6 bases of the junction unmatched. This CDR3 has 13 residues. The V gene's germline CDR1 is MDHEN and CDR2 SYDVKM. In DNA, the CDR3 is TGTGCCAGCATAGGGACAGGGCTTGACGAGCAGTACTTC. It specifies CASIGTGLDEQYF.

This clonotype was seen repeatedly, ten times or more. V and J are TRBV29-1 and TRBJ2-1; the match to TRBD2 covers 8 bases. V shed 6 bases, J shed 9 bases, and the junction held 13 bases outside the gene matches. Germline V lookup: CDR1 SQVTM, CDR2 ANQGSEA. The CDR3 sequence is 14 residues long. The DNA for the CDR3 is TGCAGCGTCGAAAGCGGGAGCTGGGGGAGTGAGCAGTTCTTC. Protein: CSVESGSWGSEQFF.

The gene calls are TRBV7-2 and TRBJ1-1; D gene uncertain. Germline CDR1 SGHTA, CDR2 FQGNSA. The length of the CDR3 is 14 residues. V dropped 2 bases and J dropped 1 base, with 8 bases sitting between them. The CDR3 protein is CASSLMVRNTEAFF. The CDR3 coding sequence is TGTGCCAGCAGCTTAATGGTTCGGAACACTGAAGCTTTCTTT.

This clonotype was seen a handful of times. The chain carries TRBV6-1 and TRBJ2-7, with TRBD2 identical over 12 bases. Germline CDR1 MNHNS, CDR2 SASEGT. The CDR3 is made up of 14 amino acids. The V and J ends lost 6 bases and 5 bases, in that order; junction bases with no gene match: 5. The CDR3 region is CASRETSGSHEQYF. In nucleotides, the CDR3 is TGTGCCAGCAGAGAGACTAGCGGGAGTCACGAGCAGTACTTC.

Many counts were recorded for this clonotype. The chain recombines TRBV29-1 with TRBJ2-3, with 11 bases identical to TRBD1. Trimming removed 7 bases from V and 5 bases from J; junction bases left unmatched: 8. CDR1 and CDR2 from the germline V gene are SQVTM and ANQGSEA. This CDR3 has 14 residues. The CDR3 coding sequence is TGCAGCGCCTTGCCCGGGACAGGGGGAGATACGCAGTATTTT. Translated: CSALPGTGGDTQYF.

At least ten counts were recorded for this clonotype. V and J are TRBV2 and TRBJ1-1, with 7 bases identical to TRBD1. Germline CDR1 and CDR2: SNHLY and FYNNEI. V lost 6 bases to trimming and J lost 0 bases; unmatched junction nucleotides: 4. The CDR3 sequence is 14 residues long. The CDR3 sequence is CASRSGGLNTEAFF. The CDR3 nucleotides read TGTGCCAGCAGGTCAGGGGGGCTGAACACTGAAGCTTTCTTT.

This clonotype was found many times. The rearrangement joins TRBV5-5 to TRBJ2-7; D assignment may be TRBD1 or TRBD2 (5 bases each). V gave up 5 bases and J gave up 0 bases, with 15 bases separating them. Germline CDR1 is SGHKS and CDR2 is YYEKEE (reference sequence). CDR3 length: 15 amino acids. CDR3 DNA: TGTGCCAGCAGGTACGGGGCGGACCCCTCCTACGAGCAGTACTTC. This gives the protein CASRYGADPSYEQYF. The full variable domain, completed using reference TRBV5-5 and TRBJ2-7, is DAGVTQSPTHLIKTRGQQVTLRCSPISGHKSVSWYQQVLGQGPQFIFQYYEKEERGRGNFPDRFSARQFPNYSSELNVNALLLGDSALYLCASRYGADPSYEQYFGPGTRLTVT.

This clonotype was observed a handful of times. The rearrangement uses TRBV2 and TRBJ2-7; 10 nucleotides align to TRBD2. Germline assignment: CDR1 SNHLY and CDR2 FYNNEI. This CDR3 is 17 amino acids long. V gave up 6 bases and J gave up 2 bases; unmatched junction bases: 13. CDR3 in amino acids: CASRKWGGTSVPYEQYF. The CDR3 nucleotides are TGTGCCAGCAGGAAATGGGGAGGGACTAGCGTTCCCTACGAGCAGTACTTC.

This clonotype was detected ten times or more. The genes are TRBV20-1 and TRBJ2-1; tentative D call: TRBD1 (5 bases). This CDR3 region has 14 residues. Trimming cost V 1 base and J 4 bases, with 11 bases left between them. The V gene's germline CDR1 is DFQATT and CDR2 SNEGSKA (reference sequence). The CDR3 region is CSARGQGNYNEQFF. Here the CDR3 DNA reads TGCAGTGCTAGAGGTCAGGGAAATTACAATGAGCAGTTCTTC.

In this sample, this clonotype turned up a few times. This chain joins TRBV5-1 and TRBJ1-4, with a tentative D call TRBD1 (5 bases). This CDR3 region has 18 residues. V dropped 2 bases and J dropped 5 bases, with 22 bases sitting between them. The germline CDR1 and CDR2 sequences are SGHRS and YFSETQ. The CDR3 is CASSLRTGTLRDNEKLFF. For the CDR3, the DNA is TGCGCCAGCAGCTTACGAACCGGGACCCTACGGGACAATGAAAAACTGTTTTTT.

This chain uses TRBV25-1 with TRBJ2-4; 12 bases map to TRBD2. Germline V gene sequence: CDR1 MGHDK, CDR2 SYGVNS. This CDR3 spans 21 amino acids. V gave up 6 bases and J gave up 0 bases; unmatched junction bases: 18. The CDR3 loop is CASSGGRGRTSGNEAKNIQYF. The DNA for the CDR3 is TGTGCCAGCAGCGGGGGCCGAGGCCGGACTAGCGGGAATGAAGCCAAAAACATTCAGTACTTC.

This clonotype came up a few times. The rearrangement joins TRBV29-1 to TRBJ1-1, with 10 bases identical to TRBD1. The CDR3 contains 15 residues. With V trimmed by 4 bases and J by 8 bases, 13 bases remained unmatched. Per germline, CDR1 SQVTM and CDR2 ANQGSEA. Here the CDR3 reads CSVVWDRGGSGEAFF. In DNA, the CDR3 is TGCAGCGTTGTTTGGGACAGGGGTGGTTCCGGGGAAGCTTTCTTT.

This clonotype was observed many times. The V call is TRBV20-1, the J call TRBJ2-3, with 8 nucleotides matching TRBD1. The V and J ends lost 5 bases and 6 bases, in that order; junction bases with no gene match: 13. This CDR3 region has 15 residues. CDR1 is DFQATT, CDR2 SNEGSKA, per germline (reference sequence). CDR3 sequence (DNA): TGCAGTGCTCCGGACAGGGCGGTCCTTCGGGATACGCAGTATTTT. Its protein is CSAPDRAVLRDTQYF.

This clonotype was observed a few times. V is TRBV20-1 and J is TRBJ1-1; TRBD1 is a possible D gene (5 bases). Germline V gives CDR1 DFQATT, CDR2 SNEGSKA (reference sequence). The CDR3 has 14 residues. V was shortened by 2 bases and J by 1 base, with 11 bases between the two germline ends. In DNA form, the CDR3 reads TGCAGTGCTAGATCCGGGACCTCGAACACTGAAGCTTTCTTT. Protein: CSARSGTSNTEAFF.

The rearrangement links TRBV9 to TRBJ2-7, with TRBD2 matching over 7 bases. The trim removed 0 bases at V and 0 bases at J, leaving 3 bases unmatched. CDR1 and CDR2 from the germline V gene are SGDLS and YYNGEE. CDR3 length equals 15 residues. CDR3 in amino acids: CASSVGIAGSYEQYF. The CDR3 bases are TGTGCCAGCAGCGTAGGGATAGCGGGCTCCTACGAGCAGTACTTC.

This clonotype was recorded many times. The chain couples TRBV5-6 to TRBJ1-1, with D unresolved. The V end was cut by 2 bases, the J end by 0 bases, with 11 bases between. Looked up from germline, CDR1 is SGHDT and CDR2 is YYEEEE. The CDR3 is 15 residues long. DNA for the CDR3: TGTGCCAGCAGCTTAAGGCCGGGGATGAACACTGAAGCTTTCTTT. This gives the protein CASSLRPGMNTEAFF.

The CDR3 DNA is TGCAGTGCGTGCTCTGGGCTAGCGGACGAGCAGTACTTC. Amino acid sequence: CSACSGLADEQYF. The V and J genes are TRBV20-1 and TRBJ2-7; 7 nucleotides line up with TRBD2. V was pared by 6 bases and J by 5 bases, with 10 bases of the junction left unmatched. The germline V gene has CDR1 DFQATT and CDR2 SNEGSKA (reference sequence). The CDR3 runs 13 residues.

For this clonotype: Being one base from a much bigger clone, this may be a read error. The chain has TRBV20-1 and TRBJ1-1; 7 bases map to TRBD1. Germline-derived CDR1 and CDR2 are DFQATT and SNEGSKA (reference sequence). The CDR3 is 17 residues long. CDR3 nucleotides: TGCTGTGCTAGAGCCCATCGAGCCAGGGGGGTTGGCACTGAAGCTTTCTTT. It translates to CCARAHRARGVGTEAFF.

The DNA for the CDR3 is TGTGCCACCAGCAGAGATGGATTGGGACAAAAAAACACTGAAGCTTTCTTT. Translation gives CATSRDGLGQKNTEAFF. The J gene is TRBJ1-1, the V gene TRBV15; perhaps TRBD1 as D (6 bases). The CDR3 length is 17 residues. Germline V gene data show CDR1 as LNHNV and CDR2 as YYDKDF (reference sequence). V was shortened by 0 bases and J by 2 bases, with 16 bases between the two germline ends.

This clonotype was seen a few times. The V call is TRBV7-3, the J call TRBJ2-3; possibly TRBD1 or TRBD2 for D (5 bases each). The V gene's germline CDR1 is SGHTA and CDR2 FQGTGA. The V gene lost 2 bases and the J gene lost 5 bases, with 14 bases spanning the gap. The CDR3 spans 15 residues. The CDR3 nucleotides read TGTGCCAGCAGCTTATCGGGGACCTCGGGAGATACGCAGTATTTT. Residues: CASSLSGTSGDTQYF.

This clonotype was picked up many times. The chain joins TRBV29-1 to TRBJ2-1, with D maybe TRBD2 (6 bases). From germline, CDR1 is SQVTM and CDR2 ANQGSEA. CDR3 length: 13 residues. The germline V and J ends were trimmed by 6 bases and 4 bases, with 13 bases remaining between them. In DNA form, the CDR3 reads TGCAGCGTGGCCCGCGGGGATTACAATGAGCAGTTCTTC. It is translated as CSVARGDYNEQFF.